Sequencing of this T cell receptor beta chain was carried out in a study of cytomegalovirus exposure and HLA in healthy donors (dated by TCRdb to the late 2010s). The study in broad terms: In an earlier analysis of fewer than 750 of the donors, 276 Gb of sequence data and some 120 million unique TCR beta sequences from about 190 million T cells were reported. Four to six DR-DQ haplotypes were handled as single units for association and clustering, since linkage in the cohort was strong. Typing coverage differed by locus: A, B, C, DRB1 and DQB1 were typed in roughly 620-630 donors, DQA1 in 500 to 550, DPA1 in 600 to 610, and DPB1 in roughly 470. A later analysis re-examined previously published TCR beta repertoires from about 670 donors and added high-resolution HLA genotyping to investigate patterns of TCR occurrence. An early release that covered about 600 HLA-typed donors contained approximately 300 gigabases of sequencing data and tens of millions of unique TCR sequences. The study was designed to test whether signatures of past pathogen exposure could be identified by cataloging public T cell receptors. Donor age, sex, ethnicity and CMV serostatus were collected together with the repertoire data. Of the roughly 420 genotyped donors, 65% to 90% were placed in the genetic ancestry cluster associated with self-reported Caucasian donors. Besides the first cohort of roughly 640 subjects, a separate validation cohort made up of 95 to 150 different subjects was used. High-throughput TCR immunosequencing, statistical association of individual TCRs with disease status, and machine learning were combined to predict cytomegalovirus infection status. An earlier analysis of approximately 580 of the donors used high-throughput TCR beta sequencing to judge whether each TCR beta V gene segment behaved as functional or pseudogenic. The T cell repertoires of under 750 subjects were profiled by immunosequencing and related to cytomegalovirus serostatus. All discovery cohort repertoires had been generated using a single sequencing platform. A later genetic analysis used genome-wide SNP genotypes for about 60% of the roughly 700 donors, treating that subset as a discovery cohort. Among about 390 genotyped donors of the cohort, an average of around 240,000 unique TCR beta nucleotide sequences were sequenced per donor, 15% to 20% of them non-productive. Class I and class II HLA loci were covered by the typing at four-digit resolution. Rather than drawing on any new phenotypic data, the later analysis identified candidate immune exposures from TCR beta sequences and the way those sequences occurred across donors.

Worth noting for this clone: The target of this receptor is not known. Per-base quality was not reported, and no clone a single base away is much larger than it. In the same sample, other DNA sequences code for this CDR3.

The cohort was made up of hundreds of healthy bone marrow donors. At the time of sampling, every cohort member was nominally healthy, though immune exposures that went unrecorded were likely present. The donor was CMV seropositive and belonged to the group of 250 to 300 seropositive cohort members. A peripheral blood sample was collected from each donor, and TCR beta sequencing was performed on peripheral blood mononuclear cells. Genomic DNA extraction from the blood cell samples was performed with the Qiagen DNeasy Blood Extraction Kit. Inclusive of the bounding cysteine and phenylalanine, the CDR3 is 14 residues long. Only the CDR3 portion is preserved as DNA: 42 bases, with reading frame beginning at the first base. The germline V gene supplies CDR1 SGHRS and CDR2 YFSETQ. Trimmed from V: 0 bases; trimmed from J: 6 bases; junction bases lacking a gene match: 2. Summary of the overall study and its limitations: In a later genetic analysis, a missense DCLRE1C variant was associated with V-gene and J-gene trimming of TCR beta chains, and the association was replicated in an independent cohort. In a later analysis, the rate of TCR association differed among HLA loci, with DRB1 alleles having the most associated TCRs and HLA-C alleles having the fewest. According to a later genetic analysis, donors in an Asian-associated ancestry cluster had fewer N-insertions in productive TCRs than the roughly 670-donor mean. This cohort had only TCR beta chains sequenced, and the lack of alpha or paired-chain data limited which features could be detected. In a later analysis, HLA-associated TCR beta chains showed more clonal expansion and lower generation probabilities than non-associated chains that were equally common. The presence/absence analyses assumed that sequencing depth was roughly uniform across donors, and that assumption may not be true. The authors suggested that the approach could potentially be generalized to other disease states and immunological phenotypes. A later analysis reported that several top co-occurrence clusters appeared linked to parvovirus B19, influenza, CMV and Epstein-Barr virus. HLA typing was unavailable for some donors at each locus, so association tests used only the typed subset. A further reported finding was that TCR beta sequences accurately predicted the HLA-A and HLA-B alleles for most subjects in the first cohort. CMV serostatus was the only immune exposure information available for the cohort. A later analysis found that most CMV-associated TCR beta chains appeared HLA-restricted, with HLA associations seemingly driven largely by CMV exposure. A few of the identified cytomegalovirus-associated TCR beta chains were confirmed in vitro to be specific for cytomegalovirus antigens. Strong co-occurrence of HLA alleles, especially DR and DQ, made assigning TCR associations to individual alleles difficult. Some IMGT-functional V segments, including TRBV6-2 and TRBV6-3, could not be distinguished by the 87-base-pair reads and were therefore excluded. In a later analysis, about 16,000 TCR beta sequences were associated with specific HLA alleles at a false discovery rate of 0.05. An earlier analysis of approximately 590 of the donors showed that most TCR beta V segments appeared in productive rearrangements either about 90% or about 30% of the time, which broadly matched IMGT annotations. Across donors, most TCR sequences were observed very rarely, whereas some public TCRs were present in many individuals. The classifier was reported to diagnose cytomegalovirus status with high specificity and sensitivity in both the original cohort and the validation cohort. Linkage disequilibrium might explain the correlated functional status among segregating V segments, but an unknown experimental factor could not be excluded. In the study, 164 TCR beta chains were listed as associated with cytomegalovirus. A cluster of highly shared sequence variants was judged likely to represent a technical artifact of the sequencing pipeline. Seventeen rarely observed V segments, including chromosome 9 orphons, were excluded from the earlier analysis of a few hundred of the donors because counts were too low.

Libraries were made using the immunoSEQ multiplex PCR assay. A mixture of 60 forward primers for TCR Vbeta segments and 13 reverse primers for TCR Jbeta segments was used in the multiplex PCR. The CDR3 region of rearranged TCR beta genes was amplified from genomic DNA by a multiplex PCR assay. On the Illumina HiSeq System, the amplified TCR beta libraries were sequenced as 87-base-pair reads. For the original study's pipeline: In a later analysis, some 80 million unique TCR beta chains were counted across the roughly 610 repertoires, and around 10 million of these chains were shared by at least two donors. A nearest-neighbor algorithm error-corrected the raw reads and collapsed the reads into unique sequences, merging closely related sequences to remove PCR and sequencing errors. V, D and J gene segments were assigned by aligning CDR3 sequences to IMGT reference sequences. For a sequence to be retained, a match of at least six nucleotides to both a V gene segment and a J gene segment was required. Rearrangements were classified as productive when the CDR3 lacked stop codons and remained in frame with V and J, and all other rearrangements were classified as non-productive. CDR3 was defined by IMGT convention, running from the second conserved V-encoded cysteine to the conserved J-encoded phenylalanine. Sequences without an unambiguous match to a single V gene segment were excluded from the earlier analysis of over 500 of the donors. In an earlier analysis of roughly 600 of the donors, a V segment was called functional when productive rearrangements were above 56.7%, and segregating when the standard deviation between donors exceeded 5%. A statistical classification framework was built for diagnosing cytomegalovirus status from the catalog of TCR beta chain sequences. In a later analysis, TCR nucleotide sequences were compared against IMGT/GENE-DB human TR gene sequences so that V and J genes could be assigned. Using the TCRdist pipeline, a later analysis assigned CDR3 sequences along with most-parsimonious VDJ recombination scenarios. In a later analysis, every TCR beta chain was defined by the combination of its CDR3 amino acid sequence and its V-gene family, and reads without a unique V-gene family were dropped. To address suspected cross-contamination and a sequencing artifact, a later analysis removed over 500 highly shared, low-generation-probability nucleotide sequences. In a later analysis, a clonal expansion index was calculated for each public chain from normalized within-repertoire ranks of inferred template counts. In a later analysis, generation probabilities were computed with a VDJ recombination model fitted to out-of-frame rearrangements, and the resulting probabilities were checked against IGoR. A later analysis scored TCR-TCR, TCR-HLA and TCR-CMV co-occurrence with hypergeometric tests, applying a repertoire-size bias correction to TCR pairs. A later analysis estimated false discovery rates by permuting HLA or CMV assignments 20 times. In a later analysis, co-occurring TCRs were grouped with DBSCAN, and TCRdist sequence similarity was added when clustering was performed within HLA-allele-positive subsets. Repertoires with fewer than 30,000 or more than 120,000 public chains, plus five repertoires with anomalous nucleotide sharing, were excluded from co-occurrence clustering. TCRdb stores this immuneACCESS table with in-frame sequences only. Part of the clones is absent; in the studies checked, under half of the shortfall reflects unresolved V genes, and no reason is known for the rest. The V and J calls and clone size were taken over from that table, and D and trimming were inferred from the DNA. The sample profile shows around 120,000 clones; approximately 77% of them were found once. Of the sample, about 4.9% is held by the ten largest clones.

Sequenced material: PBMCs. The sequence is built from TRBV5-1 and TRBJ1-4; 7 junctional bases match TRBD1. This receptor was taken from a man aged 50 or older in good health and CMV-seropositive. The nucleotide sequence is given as TGCGCCAGCAGCTTGGGCCAGGGGGATGAAAAACTGTTTTTT. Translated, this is CASSLGQGDEKLFF.